The TCR beta chain described here comes from a study of T cells in Graves' hyperthyroidism and ophthalmopathy. Overall study findings and caveats: Most thyroid-expanded clonotypes above 0.001 were also found in blood.

Amplified regions were TCR beta CDR3 sequences from RNA transcripts. In the first-round RT-PCR of the TCR CDR3, the HTBI primer set was used. MiXCR, run by TCRdb on the multiplex PCR reads, gives a single entry per CDR3 protein. The sample contains about 640,000 distinct CDR3 sequences, around 20% of which appear only once. In this sample, this clonotype turned up a few times. What it recognizes is unknown. Per germline, CDR1 MNHEY and CDR2 SVGAGI. V shed 0 bases and J shed 1 base, with 12 bases lying between them. The CDR3 extends over 16 amino acids. Exclusion of patients followed from uncontrolled infection, other autoimmune disease, pregnancy or lactation.

Material for sequencing was blood. The clonotype was recovered from a young man with Graves' ophthalmopathy. V gene TRBV6-5 combines with J gene TRBJ1-1, with D possibly matching TRBD1 (5 bases). The CDR3 coding sequence is TGTGCCAGCAGTTACTCAGTTCCAGGGACGAACACTGAAGCTTTCTTT. Translation: CASSYSVPGTNTEAFF.